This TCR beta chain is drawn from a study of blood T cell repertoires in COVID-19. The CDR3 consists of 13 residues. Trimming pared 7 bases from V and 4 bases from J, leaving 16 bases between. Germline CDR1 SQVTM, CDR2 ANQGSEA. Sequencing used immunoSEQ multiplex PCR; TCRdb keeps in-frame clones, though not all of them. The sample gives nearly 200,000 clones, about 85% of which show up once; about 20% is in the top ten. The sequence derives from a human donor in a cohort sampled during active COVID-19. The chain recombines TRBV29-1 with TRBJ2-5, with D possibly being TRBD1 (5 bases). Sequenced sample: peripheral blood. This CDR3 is CSGKKQGIETQYF. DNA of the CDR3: TGCAGCGGCAAGAAGCAGGGTATAGAGACCCAGTACTTC.